This T cell receptor (beta chain) was recovered during a study of blood T cell repertoires in COVID-19. Whole-study context: The United States, Italy and Spain were the sources of the acute and convalescent COVID-19 samples.

The V segment lost 4 bases and the J segment 6 bases; nucleotides outside the gene matches: 7. This CDR3 region has 16 residues. Germline CDR1 and CDR2: KGHDR and SFDVKD. Patients from Seattle were sampled longitudinally, starting during active infection. Authors' data handling: Amplifying reference gene primers gave estimates of nucleated cell counts. The protocol was immunoSEQ multiplex PCR, while the TCRdb copy is restricted to in-frame clones and leaves out a portion. The DNA was the basis for D and trimming; V, J and clone size are from that table. The sample gives approximately 280,000 clones, around nine tenths of which show up once; about 6.8% is in the top ten.

This TCR was sampled from a woman between 25 and 40 years old with COVID-19, enrolled during active disease. Source material: peripheral blood. This chain links TRBV24-1 with TRBJ2-2, with 10 bases lining up with TRBD1. The CDR3 nucleotides are TGTGCCACCAGTGACAGGGACAGGGGTGGACCCGGGGAGCTGTTTTTT. Translation gives CATSDRDRGGPGELFF.